Below, 5 T cell receptor beta chains from the same sample are listed, as sequenced in a study of T cell responses to AZD1222 COVID-19 vaccine (dated by TCRdb to the early 2020s). Per the publication, the time point label means: about 28 days (+/-7) after the second vaccine dose. The library relied on the immunoSEQ multiplex PCR assay. This immuneACCESS table, as held by TCRdb, lists in-frame sequences with V and J called but not all clones. Of the missing ones, under half trace to an unresolved V gene in checked studies; the others have no known cause. For this sample there are roughly 200,000 clones; roughly nine tenths appear just once. Of the sample, over 1.5% is held by the ten largest clones. The specimen was peripheral blood, collected 28 days after the second AZD1222 dose. These TCRs come from an adult who received the AZD1222 COVID-19 vaccine.

The chain employs TRBV2 and TRBJ1-1; 7 bases align to TRBD1. Germline CDR1 is SNHLY and CDR2 is FYNNEI. The CDR3 is 16 amino acids. V lost 5 bases and J lost 2; bases outside the gene matches: 11. The CDR3 spells CASSRQGSNRNTEAFF. The DNA of the CDR3 is TGTGCCAGCAGTAGACAGGGAAGTAACCGAAACACTGAAGCTTTCTTT.

V usage is TRBV11-1 and J usage is TRBJ1-1; D uncertain. CDR3 length equals 13 residues. The V gene's germline CDR1 is SGHAT and CDR2 FQDESV (reference sequence). V was trimmed by 1 base and J by 4 bases, leaving 7 bases between them. DNA of the CDR3: TGTGCCAGCAGCTTAGGACTGGCCACTGAAGCTTTCTTT. Translation gives CASSLGLATEAFF. The variable domain in full, completed from reference TRBV11-1 and TRBJ1-1, reads EAEVAQSPRYKITEKSQAVAFWCDPISGHATLYWYRQILGQGPELLVQFQDESVVDDSQLPKDRFSAERLKGVDSTLKIQPAELGDSAMYLCASSLGLATEAFFGQGTRLTVV.

This chain connects TRBV7-9 to TRBJ1-4; D remains ambiguous. The CDR3 spans 15 residues. Germline lookup yields CDR1 SEHNR and CDR2 FQNEAQ (reference sequence). Trimming cost V 0 bases and J 7 bases, with 12 bases left between them. CDR3 residues: CASSLALGFTEKLFF. CDR3 coding DNA: TGTGCCAGCAGCTTAGCGCTAGGGTTTACTGAAAAACTGTTTTTT.

This chain links TRBV11-2 with TRBJ2-1; a possible D gene is TRBD1 (6 bases). V lost 3 bases, J lost 6 bases, and 9 bases lay in between. Looked up from germline, CDR1 is SGHAT and CDR2 is FQNNGV. The length of the CDR3 is 13 residues. Here the CDR3 DNA reads TGTGCCAGCAGCTTTCAGGGGAGCAATGAGCAGTTCTTC. Protein product: CASSFQGSNEQFF.

This rearrangement joins TRBV5-1 to TRBJ2-5; 9 bases agree with TRBD1. CDR1 and CDR2 from the germline V gene are SGHRS and YFSETQ. The junction had 5 bases not matched to a gene; V was cut back by 4 bases and J by 1 base. This CDR3 comprises 15 residues. The CDR3 loop reads CASSRTGGGQETQYF. The DNA for the CDR3 is TGCGCCAGCAGCAGAACAGGGGGCGGCCAAGAGACCCAGTACTTC.